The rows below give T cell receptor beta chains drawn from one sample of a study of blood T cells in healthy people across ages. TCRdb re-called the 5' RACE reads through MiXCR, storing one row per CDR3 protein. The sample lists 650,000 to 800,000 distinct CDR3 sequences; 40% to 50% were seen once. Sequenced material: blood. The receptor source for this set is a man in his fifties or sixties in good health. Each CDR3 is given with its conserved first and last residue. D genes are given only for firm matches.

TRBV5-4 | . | CASSGGYQETQYF
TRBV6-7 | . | CARFTNRNYEQYF
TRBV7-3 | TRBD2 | CASSLSSRGSSYNEQFF
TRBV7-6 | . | CASSPGGGANTEAFF
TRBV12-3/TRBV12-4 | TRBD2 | CASSYGGVHNEQYF
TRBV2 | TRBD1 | CATGGQSNTEAFF
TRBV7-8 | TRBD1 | CASSSSGTAFSTYEQYF
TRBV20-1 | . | CSAITGGQVREQFF
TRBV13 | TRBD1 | CASSLGTGVYEQYF
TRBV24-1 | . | CATSDSGGETQYF
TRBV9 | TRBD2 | CASSATPGTSGDSATQYF
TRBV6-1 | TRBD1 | CASSEARGRAEKLFF
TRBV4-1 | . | CASSQGPLRYEQYF
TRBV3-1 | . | CASSQGGARNTEAFF
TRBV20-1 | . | CSATDRNYGYTF
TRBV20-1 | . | CSARDLRSSYNEQFF
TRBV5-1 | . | CASSDGTGYNSPLHF
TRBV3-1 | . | CASSQTDREQFF
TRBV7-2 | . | CASSLVGGHVDTQYF
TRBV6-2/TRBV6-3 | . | CAIRVGGIDEQFF
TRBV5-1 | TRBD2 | CASSLVGGGARSGELFF
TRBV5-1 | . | CASSLGVSYNSPLHF
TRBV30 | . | CAWSQTGSQETQYF
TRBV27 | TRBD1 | CASSPRTGRTNEKLFF
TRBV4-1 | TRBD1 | CASNNRDRGSYGYTF
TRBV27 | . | CASSPLENQPQHF
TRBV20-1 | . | CSARSGPHYEQYF
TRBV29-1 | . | CSVETGGLGYTF
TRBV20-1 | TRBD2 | CSATQLAGGPPDTQYF
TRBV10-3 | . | CAISESPGYEQYF
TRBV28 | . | CASGDLPERYF
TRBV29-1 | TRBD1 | CSVFDREDDYTF
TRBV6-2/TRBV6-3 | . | CASSYEGLSGETQYF
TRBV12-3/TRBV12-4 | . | CASGKTTEDTEAFF
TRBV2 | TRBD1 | CASRNRGSRGYTF
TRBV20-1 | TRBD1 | CSARDGTAHTEAFF
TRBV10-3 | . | CAISGGLSTDTQYF
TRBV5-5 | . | CASSREPLNYEQYF
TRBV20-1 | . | CSAYLARLYNEQFF
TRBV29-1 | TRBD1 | CSGKTGTYGYTF
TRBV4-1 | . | CASSEARQGLSYEQYF
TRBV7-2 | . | CASSFSGRLVSDTQYF
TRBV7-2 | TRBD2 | CASGILAGEQFF
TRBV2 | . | CASSEGYFDQYGYTF
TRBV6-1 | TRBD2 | CASSGAGGSYEQYF
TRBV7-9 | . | CASSFGPSEQETQFF
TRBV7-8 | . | CASSRWRRELKDEQYF
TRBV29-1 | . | CSGDFDGAATEAFF